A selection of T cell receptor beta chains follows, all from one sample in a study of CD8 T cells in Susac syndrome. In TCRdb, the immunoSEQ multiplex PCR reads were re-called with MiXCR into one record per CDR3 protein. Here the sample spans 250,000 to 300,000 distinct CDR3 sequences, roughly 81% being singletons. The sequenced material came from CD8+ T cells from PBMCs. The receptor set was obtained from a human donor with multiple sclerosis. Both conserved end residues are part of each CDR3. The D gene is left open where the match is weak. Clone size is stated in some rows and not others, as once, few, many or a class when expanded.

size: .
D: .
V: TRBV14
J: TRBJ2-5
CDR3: CASSSSVPETQYF
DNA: TGTGCCAGCAGCTCTAGTGTTCCGGAGACCCAGTACTTC

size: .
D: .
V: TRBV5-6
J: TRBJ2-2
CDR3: CASSPITGELFF
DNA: TGTGCCAGCAGCCCCATCACCGGGGAGCTGTTTTTT

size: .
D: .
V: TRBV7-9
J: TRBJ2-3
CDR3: CASSLSQGTDTQYF
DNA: TGTGCCAGCAGCCTAAGCCAGGGGACAGATACGCAGTATTTT

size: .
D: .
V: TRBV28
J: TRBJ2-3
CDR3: CASSLANTDTQYF
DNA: TGTGCCAGCAGTTTGGCGAACACAGATACGCAGTATTTT

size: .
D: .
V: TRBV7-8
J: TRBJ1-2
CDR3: CASNPAPGAGYGYTF
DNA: TGTGCCAGCAACCCCGCTCCGGGTGCCGGCTATGGCTACACCTTC

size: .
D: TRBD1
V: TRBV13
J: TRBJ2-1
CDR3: CASSHTGGRSNEQFF
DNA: TGTGCCAGCAGCCATACAGGGGGCAGGAGCAATGAGCAGTTCTTC

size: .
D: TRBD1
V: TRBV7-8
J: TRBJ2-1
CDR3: CASSPADRVAYNEQFF
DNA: TGTGCCAGCAGTCCAGCGGACAGGGTGGCCTACAATGAGCAGTTCTTC

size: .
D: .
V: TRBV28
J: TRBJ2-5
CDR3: CASRSLDYQVETQYF
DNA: TGTGCCAGCCGTTCTCTGGACTACCAAGTCGAGACCCAGTACTTC

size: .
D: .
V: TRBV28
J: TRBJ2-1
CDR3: CASSSISRSGDWGPNEQFF
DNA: TGTGCCAGCAGTTCCATATCTAGGAGCGGTGATTGGGGGCCAAATGAGCAGTTCTTC

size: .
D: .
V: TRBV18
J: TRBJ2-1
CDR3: CASSPSLGEEDEQFF
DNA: TGTGCCAGCTCACCCTCCCTAGGGGAGGAGGATGAGCAGTTCTTC

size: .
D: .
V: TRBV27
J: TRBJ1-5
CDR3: CASSPGRGFRRQPQHF
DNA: TGTGCCAGCAGCCCCGGCAGGGGATTCCGCCGTCAGCCCCAGCATTTT

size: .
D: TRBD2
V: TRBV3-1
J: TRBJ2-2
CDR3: CASRRLAEPQGELFF
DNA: TGTGCCAGCAGACGACTAGCGGAACCTCAGGGGGAGCTGTTTTTT

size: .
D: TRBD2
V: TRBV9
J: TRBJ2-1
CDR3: CASGSLAGYNEQFF
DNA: TGTGCCAGCGGATCCTTAGCGGGATACAATGAGCAGTTCTTC

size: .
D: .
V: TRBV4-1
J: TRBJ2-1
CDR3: CASSQGSGYNEQFF
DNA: TGCGCCAGCAGCCAAGGTTCCGGCTACAATGAGCAGTTCTTC

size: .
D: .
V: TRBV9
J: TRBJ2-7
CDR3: CASSVATATTYEQYF
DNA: TGTGCCAGCAGCGTAGCTACGGCTACAACCTACGAGCAGTACTTC

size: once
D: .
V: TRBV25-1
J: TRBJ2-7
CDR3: CASSEYLEGSEQYF
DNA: TGTGCCAGCAGTGAATATCTAGAGGGCTCCGAGCAGTACTTC

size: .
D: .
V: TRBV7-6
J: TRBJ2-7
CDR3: CASSPPNGNLYEQYF
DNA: TGTGCCAGCAGCCCCCCCAATGGGAACCTCTACGAGCAGTACTTC

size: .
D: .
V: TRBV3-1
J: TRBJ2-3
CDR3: CASSQRLRLNSDTQYF
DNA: TGTGCCAGCAGCCAGAGACTACGGTTAAATTCGGATACGCAGTATTTT

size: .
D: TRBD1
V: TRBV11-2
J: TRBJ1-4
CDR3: CASSYRGPGEKLFF
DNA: TGTGCCAGCAGCTACAGGGGGCCAGGGGAAAAACTGTTTTTT

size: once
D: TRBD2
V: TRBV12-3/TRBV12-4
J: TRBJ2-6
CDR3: CASSARLAGAGANVLTF
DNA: TGTGCCAGCAGCGCCCGACTAGCGGGAGCTGGGGCCAACGTCCTGACTTTC

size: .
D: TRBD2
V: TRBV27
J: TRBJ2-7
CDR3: CASLTPREGRDYEQYF
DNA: TGTGCCAGCTTGACCCCGCGGGAGGGCCGGGACTACGAGCAGTACTTC

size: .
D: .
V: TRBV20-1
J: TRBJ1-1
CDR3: CSARSGTEAFF
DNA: TGCAGTGCTAGGTCCGGGACTGAAGCTTTCTTT

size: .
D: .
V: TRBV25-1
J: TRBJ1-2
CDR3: CASSGRYGYTF
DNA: TGTGCCAGCAGCGGGAGGTATGGCTACACCTTC

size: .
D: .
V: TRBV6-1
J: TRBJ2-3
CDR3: CASSPGQESTDTQYF
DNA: TGTGCCAGCAGCCCGGGACAAGAAAGCACAGATACGCAGTATTTT

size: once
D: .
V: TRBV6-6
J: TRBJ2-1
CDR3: CASSYSKGNEQFF
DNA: TGTGCCAGCAGTTACTCGAAGGGCAATGAGCAGTTCTTC

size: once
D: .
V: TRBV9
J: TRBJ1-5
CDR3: CASSEGGALNQPQHF
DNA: TGTGCCAGCAGCGAAGGGGGAGCCCTCAATCAGCCCCAGCATTTT

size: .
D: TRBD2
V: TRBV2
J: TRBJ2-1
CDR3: CASSENPPGLAGGPNDNEQFF
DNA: TGTGCCAGCAGCGAAAATCCTCCGGGACTAGCGGGAGGGCCTAACGACAATGAGCAGTTCTTC

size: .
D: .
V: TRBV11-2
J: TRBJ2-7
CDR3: CASSPLAESSYEQYF
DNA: TGTGCCAGCAGCCCCCTCGCAGAAAGCTCCTACGAGCAGTACTTC

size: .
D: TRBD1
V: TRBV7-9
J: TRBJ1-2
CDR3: CASSSFDRVLYGYTF
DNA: TGTGCCAGCAGCAGTTTCGACAGGGTCCTCTATGGCTACACCTTC

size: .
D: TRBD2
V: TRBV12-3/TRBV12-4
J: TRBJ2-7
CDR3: CASGQGLAIYEQYF
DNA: TGTGCCAGCGGCCAGGGACTAGCGATCTACGAGCAGTACTTC

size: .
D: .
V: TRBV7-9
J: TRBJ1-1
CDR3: CASSEQTENTEAFF
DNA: TGTGCCAGCAGCGAACAAACAGAGAACACTGAAGCTTTCTTT

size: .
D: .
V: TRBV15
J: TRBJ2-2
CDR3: CATSRTPGDRELFF
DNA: TGTGCCACCAGCAGGACACCAGGGGACCGGGAGCTGTTTTTT

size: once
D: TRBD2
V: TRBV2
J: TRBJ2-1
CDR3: CASSLLLSGSGSYNEQFF
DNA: TGTGCCAGCAGTCTCCTCCTTAGCGGGAGCGGATCCTACAATGAGCAGTTCTTC

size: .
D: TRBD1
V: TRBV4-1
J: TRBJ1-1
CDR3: CASSQHDRDNTEAFF
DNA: TGCGCCAGCAGCCAACACGACAGGGACAACACTGAAGCTTTCTTT

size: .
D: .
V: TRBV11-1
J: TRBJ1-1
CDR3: CASSGLGARQDGQEGTEAFF
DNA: TGTGCCAGCAGCGGGCTAGGGGCCCGACAGGACGGCCAAGAGGGCACTGAAGCTTTCTTT

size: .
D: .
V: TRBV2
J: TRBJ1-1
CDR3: CASSEAQGTNTEAFF
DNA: TGTGCCAGCAGTGAAGCCCAGGGGACGAACACTGAAGCTTTCTTT

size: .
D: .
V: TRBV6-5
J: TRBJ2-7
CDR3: CASSWGANRNSAYEQYF
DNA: TGTGCCAGCAGTTGGGGGGCTAACAGGAATAGTGCCTACGAGCAGTACTTC

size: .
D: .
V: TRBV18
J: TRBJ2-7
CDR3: CASSREGTASYEQYF
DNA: TGTGCCAGCTCACGGGAGGGGACAGCGTCCTACGAGCAGTACTTC

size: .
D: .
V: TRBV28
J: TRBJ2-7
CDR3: CASSGGGVGYEQYF
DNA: TGTGCCAGCAGTGGCGGCGGGGTAGGCTACGAGCAGTACTTC

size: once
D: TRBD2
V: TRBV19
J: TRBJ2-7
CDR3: CASSIDPPSGTYEQYF
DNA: TGTGCCAGTAGTATAGATCCGCCCAGCGGGACCTACGAGCAGTACTTC

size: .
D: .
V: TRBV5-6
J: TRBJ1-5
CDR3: CASSLTSNQPQHF
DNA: TGTGCCAGCAGCTTGACCAGCAATCAGCCCCAGCATTTT

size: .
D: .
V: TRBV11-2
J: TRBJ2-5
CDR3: CASSPWGKKTQYF
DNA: TGTGCCAGCAGCCCCTGGGGGAAAAAGACCCAGTACTTC

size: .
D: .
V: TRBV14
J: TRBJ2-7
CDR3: CASSQARLLSYEQYF
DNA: TGTGCCAGCAGCCAAGCCAGGCTCCTCTCCTACGAGCAGTACTTC

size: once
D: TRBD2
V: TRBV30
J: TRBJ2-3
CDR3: CAWSILAGGLNTQYF
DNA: TGTGCCTGGTCGATACTAGCGGGAGGGCTAAATACGCAGTATTTT

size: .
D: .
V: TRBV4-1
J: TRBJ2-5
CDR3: CASSQEEKMAQYF
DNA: TGCGCCAGCAGCCAAGAGGAGAAAATGGCCCAGTACTTC

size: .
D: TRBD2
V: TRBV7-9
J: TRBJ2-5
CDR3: CASSLVSSGAYQETQYF
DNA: TGTGCCAGCAGCTTAGTTTCTAGCGGGGCGTACCAAGAGACCCAGTACTTC

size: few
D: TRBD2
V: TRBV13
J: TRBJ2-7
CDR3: CASSLVAGGVYEQYF
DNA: TGTGCCAGCAGCTTAGTAGCGGGAGGCGTCTACGAGCAGTACTTC

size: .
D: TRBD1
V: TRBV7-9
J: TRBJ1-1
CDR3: CASSSQQGPNTEAFF
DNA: TGTGCCAGCAGCTCTCAACAGGGGCCCAACACTGAAGCTTTCTTT